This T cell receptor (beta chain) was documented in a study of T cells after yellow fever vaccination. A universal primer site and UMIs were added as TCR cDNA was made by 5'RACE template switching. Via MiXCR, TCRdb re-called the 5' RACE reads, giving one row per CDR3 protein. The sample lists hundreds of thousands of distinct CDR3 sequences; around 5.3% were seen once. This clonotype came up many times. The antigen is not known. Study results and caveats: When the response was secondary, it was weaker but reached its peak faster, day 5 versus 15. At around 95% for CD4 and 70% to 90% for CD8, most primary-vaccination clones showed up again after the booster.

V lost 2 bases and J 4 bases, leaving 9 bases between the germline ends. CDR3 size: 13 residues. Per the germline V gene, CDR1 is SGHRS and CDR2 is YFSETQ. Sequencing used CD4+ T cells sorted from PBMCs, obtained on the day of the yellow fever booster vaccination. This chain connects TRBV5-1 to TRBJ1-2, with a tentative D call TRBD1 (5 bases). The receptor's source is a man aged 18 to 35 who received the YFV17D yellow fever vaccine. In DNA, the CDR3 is TGCGCCAGCAGCTTTGCAGGGAGCTATGGCTACACCTTC. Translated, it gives CASSFAGSYGYTF. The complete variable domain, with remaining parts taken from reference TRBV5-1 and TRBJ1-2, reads KAGVTQTPRYLIKTRGQQVTLSCSPISGHRSVSWYQQTPGQGLQFLFEYFSETQRNKGNFPGRFSGRQFSNSRSEMNVSTLELGDSALYLCASSFAGSYGYTFGSGTRLTVV.